This is a list of T cell receptor beta chains from one sample in a study of blood T cell repertoires in COVID-19. Sequencing used immunoSEQ multiplex PCR; TCRdb keeps in-frame clones, though not all of them. The table has 25,000 to 35,000 clones, around 85% seen once. The sequenced material came from peripheral blood. Receptors were obtained from a man aged 55 to 70 with active COVID-19. The CDR3 runs from the conserved cysteine through the conserved F or W. D genes are given only for firm matches. Size is stated for part of the rows, as once, few or many counts, or as a class when the clone is expanded.

V gene: TRBV6-7; clone size: -; J gene: TRBJ1-1; D gene: TRBD1; CDR3 DNA: TGTGCCAGCAGAACACCCCGACAGGGTAACACTGAAGCTTTCTTT; CDR3 protein: CASRTPRQGNTEAFF
V gene: TRBV27; clone size: -; J gene: TRBJ2-1; D gene: -; CDR3 DNA: TGTGCCAGCAGGGACATCCAAGGTGAGCAGTTCTTC; CDR3 protein: CASRDIQGEQFF
V gene: TRBV3-1/TRBV3-2; clone size: -; J gene: TRBJ2-4; D gene: -; CDR3 DNA: TGTGCCAGCAGTCAACCGGGACTCGGGGACATTCAGTACTTC; CDR3 protein: CASSQPGLGDIQYF
V gene: TRBV9; clone size: -; J gene: TRBJ2-7; D gene: TRBD1; CDR3 DNA: TGTGCCAGCAGCGTAGCCGGGACAGGGTCCTACGAGCAGTACTTC; CDR3 protein: CASSVAGTGSYEQYF
V gene: TRBV5-4; clone size: few; J gene: TRBJ1-5; D gene: -; CDR3 DNA: TGTGCCAGCAGCTTGGGTGGGAGCGCCAATCAGCCCCAGCATTTT; CDR3 protein: CASSLGGSANQPQHF
V gene: TRBV6-5; clone size: -; J gene: TRBJ1-4; D gene: TRBD1; CDR3 DNA: TGTGCCACCGGGGACAGGGGAATGGAAAAACTGTTTTTT; CDR3 protein: CATGDRGMEKLFF
V gene: TRBV20-1; clone size: once; J gene: TRBJ1-2; D gene: -; CDR3 DNA: TGCAGTGCTAGCTCTTCTCCCGGCTACACCTTC; CDR3 protein: CSASSSPGYTF
V gene: TRBV9; clone size: -; J gene: TRBJ2-2; D gene: -; CDR3 DNA: TGTGCCAGCAGCCTGGTGGTAGCGAACACCGGGGAGCTGTTTTTT; CDR3 protein: CASSLVVANTGELFF
V gene: TRBV6-2/TRBV6-3; clone size: -; J gene: TRBJ2-7; D gene: TRBD1; CDR3 DNA: TGTGCCAGCAGTTACTACCGGGACAGGGAGTACGAGCAGTACTTC; CDR3 protein: CASSYYRDREYEQYF
V gene: TRBV6-5; clone size: -; J gene: TRBJ2-5; D gene: -; CDR3 DNA: TGTGCCAGCAGGGGTCTGGCGACAGGACAAGAGACCCAGTACTTC; CDR3 protein: CASRGLATGQETQYF
V gene: TRBV10-2; clone size: -; J gene: TRBJ2-7; D gene: TRBD1; CDR3 DNA: TGCGCCAGCAGTGAGTACACTGACAGGGTCCACGAGCAGTACTTC; CDR3 protein: CASSEYTDRVHEQYF
V gene: TRBV18; clone size: -; J gene: TRBJ1-2; D gene: TRBD1; CDR3 DNA: TGTGCCAGCTCACCAGGGACAGGGGAATACTATGGCTACACCTTC; CDR3 protein: CASSPGTGEYYGYTF
V gene: TRBV19; clone size: medium-sized; J gene: TRBJ2-2; D gene: -; CDR3 DNA: TGTGCCAGTAGTCCCGGGACTTTCACCGGGGAGCTGTTTTTT; CDR3 protein: CASSPGTFTGELFF
V gene: TRBV28; clone size: -; J gene: TRBJ2-7; D gene: -; CDR3 DNA: TGTGCCAGCAGTTTATACGGGAGTACCTACGAGCAGTACTTC; CDR3 protein: CASSLYGSTYEQYF
V gene: TRBV6-5; clone size: once; J gene: TRBJ2-5; D gene: TRBD2; CDR3 DNA: TGTGCCAGCAGAAGACTCCCAGCGGGACAAGAGACCCAGTACTTC; CDR3 protein: CASRRLPAGQETQYF
V gene: TRBV2; clone size: -; J gene: TRBJ2-7; D gene: TRBD2; CDR3 DNA: TGTGCCAGCAGGGAAGAAAGACTAGCGGGAGACTACGAGCAGTACTTC; CDR3 protein: CASREERLAGDYEQYF
V gene: TRBV25-1; clone size: once; J gene: TRBJ2-3; D gene: -; CDR3 DNA: TGTGCCAGCAGTGATTCTTCGGTCGGAGGCACAGATACGCAGTATTTT; CDR3 protein: CASSDSSVGGTDTQYF
V gene: TRBV19; clone size: few; J gene: TRBJ1-5; D gene: -; CDR3 DNA: TGTGCCAGTAGTAAGTATGGGGACACTAATCAGCCCCAGCATTTT; CDR3 protein: CASSKYGDTNQPQHF
V gene: TRBV28; clone size: -; J gene: TRBJ2-6; D gene: -; CDR3 DNA: TGTGCCAGCAGTTTAGGGCGGGGTAGAGCAGGGGCCAACGTCCTGACTTTC; CDR3 protein: CASSLGRGRAGANVLTF
V gene: TRBV5-4; clone size: -; J gene: TRBJ2-3; D gene: TRBD2; CDR3 DNA: TGTGCCAGCAGCCACGGACTAGCGGGAGGGGGAGATACGCAGTATTTT; CDR3 protein: CASSHGLAGGGDTQYF
V gene: TRBV19; clone size: -; J gene: TRBJ2-3; D gene: -; CDR3 DNA: TGTGCCAGTAGTATAGTCGGCTGGGAGGCAGATACGCAGTATTTT; CDR3 protein: CASSIVGWEADTQYF
V gene: TRBV5-1; clone size: -; J gene: TRBJ1-2; D gene: TRBD1; CDR3 DNA: TGCGCCAGCAGCCCGACAGGGAACTATGGCTACACCTTC; CDR3 protein: CASSPTGNYGYTF
V gene: TRBV5-5; clone size: -; J gene: TRBJ2-7; D gene: TRBD2; CDR3 DNA: TGTGCCAGCAGCCCTCGGACTAGGAACAACGAGCAGTACTTC; CDR3 protein: CASSPRTRNNEQYF
V gene: TRBV19; clone size: -; J gene: TRBJ2-1; D gene: -; CDR3 DNA: TGTGCCAGTAGTATACGGGGGAACTCCTACAATGAGCAGTTCTTC; CDR3 protein: CASSIRGNSYNEQFF
V gene: TRBV11-2; clone size: -; J gene: TRBJ2-5; D gene: -; CDR3 DNA: TGTGCCAGCAGCTTGCGGGCGGCCCAAGAGACCCAGTACTTC; CDR3 protein: CASSLRAAQETQYF
V gene: TRBV6-5; clone size: -; J gene: TRBJ2-3; D gene: TRBD2; CDR3 DNA: TGTGCCAGCAGTCCAGCGGGAGCCCCCACAGATACGCAGTATTTT; CDR3 protein: CASSPAGAPTDTQYF
V gene: TRBV6-2/TRBV6-3; clone size: -; J gene: TRBJ1-5; D gene: -; CDR3 DNA: TGTGCCAGCAGTTACTCGAGACTCAGCTTATCGCCCCAGCATTTT; CDR3 protein: CASSYSRLSLSPQHF
V gene: TRBV27; clone size: -; J gene: TRBJ2-7; D gene: -; CDR3 DNA: TGTGCCAGCAGTCGCGGCGGGGAAGGGAGCGAGCAGTACTTC; CDR3 protein: CASSRGGEGSEQYF
V gene: TRBV18; clone size: -; J gene: TRBJ2-1; D gene: -; CDR3 DNA: TGTGCCAGCTCACCAGTGCGGGACGAGCTCTTCTTC; CDR3 protein: CASSPVRDELFF
V gene: TRBV9; clone size: -; J gene: TRBJ2-3; D gene: -; CDR3 DNA: TGTGCCAGCAGCCTATCCCACCAGGGAGATACGCAGTATTTT; CDR3 protein: CASSLSHQGDTQYF
V gene: TRBV6-4; clone size: -; J gene: TRBJ2-3; D gene: TRBD2; CDR3 DNA: TGTGCCAGCAGTGCTAGCGGGAGACTCACAGATACGCAGTATTTT; CDR3 protein: CASSASGRLTDTQYF
V gene: TRBV9; clone size: -; J gene: TRBJ1-4; D gene: TRBD1; CDR3 DNA: TGTGCCAGCAGCCTCGGGCTTACAGGGGTTGAAAAACTGTTTTTT; CDR3 protein: CASSLGLTGVEKLFF
V gene: TRBV6-5; clone size: -; J gene: TRBJ2-1; D gene: TRBD2; CDR3 DNA: TGTGCCAGCAGCTATAGCGGGAGTAATCACAATGAGCAGTTCTTC; CDR3 protein: CASSYSGSNHNEQFF
V gene: TRBV7-9; clone size: -; J gene: TRBJ2-1; D gene: TRBD2; CDR3 DNA: TGTGCCAGCAGCGGTTCCGGGACTAGCGGGAGTAATGAGCAGTTCTTC; CDR3 protein: CASSGSGTSGSNEQFF
V gene: TRBV28; clone size: once; J gene: TRBJ1-5; D gene: -; CDR3 DNA: TGTGCCAGCAGTTATGCCTGGGGGACAACATATAATCAGCCCCAGCATTTT; CDR3 protein: CASSYAWGTTYNQPQHF
V gene: TRBV10-3; clone size: -; J gene: TRBJ1-3; D gene: TRBD1; CDR3 DNA: TGTGCCATCTTAGACAGGGACCTGAACACCATATATTTT; CDR3 protein: CAILDRDLNTIYF
V gene: TRBV7-2; clone size: once; J gene: TRBJ1-1; D gene: -; CDR3 DNA: TGTGCCAGCAGACCCGGAGGGGTGAACACTGAAGCTTTCTTT; CDR3 protein: CASRPGGVNTEAFF
V gene: TRBV11-1; clone size: -; J gene: TRBJ2-7; D gene: TRBD1; CDR3 DNA: TGTGCCAGCAGCTCTGGACAGGGAAGAGGCGAGCAGTACTTC; CDR3 protein: CASSSGQGRGEQYF
V gene: TRBV7-9; clone size: -; J gene: TRBJ1-2; D gene: -; CDR3 DNA: TGTGCCAGCAGCTTGCAACTCAGATGGACAGAGGTAAACTATGGCTACACCTTC; CDR3 protein: CASSLQLRWTEVNYGYTF
V gene: TRBV28; clone size: -; J gene: TRBJ2-7; D gene: -; CDR3 DNA: TGTGCCAGCAGTTTCGTCCCGTCGGCCTACGAGCAGTACTTC; CDR3 protein: CASSFVPSAYEQYF